The clone carrying this T cell receptor (beta chain) has ten or more counts. Its matching antigen is unknown. The data were obtained in a study of T cells in Graves' hyperthyroidism and ophthalmopathy. Broader study findings: Ophthalmopathy onset followed model prediction by a median approximately 5.9 months.

Not enrolled were patients with uncontrolled infection, other autoimmune disease, pregnancy or lactation. The diagnostic basis comprised clinical symptoms, serum thyroxine and TRAb, thyroid ultrasound and orbital computed tomography. TCR beta CDR3 sequences were amplified from RNA transcripts. The HTBI primer set served for first-round RT-PCR of the TCR CDR3. From the multiplex PCR reads, TCRdb called clonotypes with MiXCR, one entry per CDR3 protein. Seen here are approximately 370,000 distinct CDR3 sequences, roughly a sixth observed once, and the top ten hold roughly a third. Trimming stripped 7 bases from V and 1 base from J, with 10 bases between. The CDR3 extends over 12 amino acids. Germline V gene sequence: CDR1 DFQATT, CDR2 SNEGSKA (reference sequence).

The sequence derives from a woman in her thirties with Graves' hyperthyroidism that later progressed to Graves' ophthalmopathy. Sequenced input: blood. The rearrangement uses TRBV20-1 and TRBJ2-5, with no clear D. Here the CDR3 reads CSVWRSQETQYF. The CDR3 DNA is TGCAGTGTTTGGAGATCCCAAGAGACCCAGTACTTC.